What follows are 10 T cell receptor beta chains derived from one specimen sequenced in a study of blood T cell repertoires in COVID-19. The repertoire was sequenced with immunoSEQ multiplex PCR; TCRdb's copy has only in-frame clones and lacks some. Here the sample spans approximately 260,000 clones, 70% to 90% being singletons. What was sequenced was PBMCs or T cells enriched from blood (not recorded which). These receptors were collected from a woman aged 35 to 49 with acute COVID-19.

The chain recombines TRBV27 with TRBJ1-4, with D tentatively TRBD1 (5 bases). Germline V gene data show CDR1 as MNHEY and CDR2 as SMNVEV (reference sequence). The V gene lost 6 bases and the J gene lost 0 bases, with 17 bases spanning the gap. CDR3 length equals 17 residues. The CDR3 protein is CASRRIRDSATNEKLFF. Written as DNA, the CDR3 is TGTGCCAGCAGGAGAATTCGTGACAGTGCAACTAATGAAAAACTGTTTTTT. The variable domain in full, with the rest retrieved from reference TRBV27 and TRBJ1-4, is EAQVTQNPRYLITVTGKKLTVTCSQNMNHEYMSWYRQDPGLGLRQIYYSMNVEVTDKGDVPEGYKVSRKEKRNFPLILESPSPNQTSLYFCASRRIRDSATNEKLFFGSGTQLSVL.

This chain uses TRBV24-1 with TRBJ1-5; D may be TRBD1 (5 bases). V lost 7 bases and J lost 7, with 16 bases in between. This CDR3 has 14 residues. Germline V gene sequence: CDR1 KGHDR, CDR2 SFDVKD. The DNA of the CDR3 is TGTGCCACCAGGGCGGGCGGGGGTGGCCAGCCCCAGCATTTT. It is translated as CATRAGGGGQPQHF.

The genes are TRBV4-1 and TRBJ2-7; no clear D gene. Per germline, CDR1 MGHRA and CDR2 YSYEKL. V was pared by 1 base and J by 3 bases, with 10 bases between. The CDR3 is made up of 14 amino acids. CDR3 coding DNA: TGCGCCAGCAGCCAAGCGATAAGCGACTACGAGCAGTACTTC. Translation gives CASSQAISDYEQYF.

As to this clone: No DNA is shown, since the ends of the CDR3 on it are uncertain; the CDR3 is the one TCRdb lists. The rearrangement joins TRBV27 to TRBJ2-7; the D segment call TRBD2 is taken from the table without a DNA check. The germline V gene encodes CDR1 MNHEY and CDR2 SMNVEV (reference sequence). The CDR3 has 12 residues if both end residues are counted. CDR3 in amino acids: CASSFGAGEQYF.

This clone was counted a single time. As DNA, the CDR3 is TGTGCCACCAAGTCGAGGGTCTCCGAGACCCAGTACTTC. This translates into CATKSRVSETQYF. This chain uses TRBV25-1 with TRBJ2-5, with a weak D call TRBD2 (5 bases). With 10 bases removed from V and 5 bases from J, the gap between germline ends came to 17 bases. The germline gives CDR1 MGHDK, CDR2 SYGVNS. This CDR3 has 13 amino acids.

The chain uses TRBV3-1 (or the pseudogene TRBV3-2) and TRBJ1-6; D gene ambiguous. Germline lookup yields CDR1 LGHDT and CDR2 YNNKEL (reference sequence). The CDR3 runs to 15 residues. Deletions cut 2 bases from V and 7 bases from J, with 12 bases between. This CDR3 is CASSQLPGENSPLHF. The CDR3 DNA sequence: TGTGCCAGCAGCCAACTACCGGGAGAAAATTCACCCCTCCACTTT.

This chain connects TRBV9 to TRBJ2-1, with 9 bases aligning to TRBD2. The CDR3 has 15 residues. CDR1 SGDLS and CDR2 YYNGEE come from the germline V gene. Trimming at V came to 0 bases and at J to 7 bases, leaving 5 bases not matched to a gene. CDR3 sequence reads: CASSVGIAGVNEQFF. For the CDR3, the DNA is TGTGCCAGCAGCGTAGGGATAGCGGGAGTAAATGAGCAGTTCTTC. Drawing the rest from reference TRBV9 and TRBJ2-1, the complete variable domain is DSGVTQTPKHLITATGQRVTLRCSPRSGDLSVYWYQQSLDQGLQFLIQYYNGEERAKGNILERFSAQQFPDLHSELNLSSLELGDSALYFCASSVGIAGVNEQFFGPGTRLTVL.

For the CDR3, the DNA is TGTGCCAGCAGCGCAACACAGGGAGTTGTAAATACGCAGTATTTT. Amino acids: CASSATQGVVNTQYF. The chain joins TRBV4-2 to TRBJ2-3; D perhaps matches TRBD1 (6 bases). Germline CDR1 reads LGHNA; CDR2 reads YNFKEQ. The CDR3 contains 15 residues. V was trimmed by 5 bases and J by 7 bases, leaving 19 bases between them.

This rearrangement joins TRBV3-1 (or the pseudogene TRBV3-2) to TRBJ2-1; 10 bases agree with TRBD1. The CDR3 has 14 amino acids. The V gene's germline CDR1 is LGHDT and CDR2 YNNKEL (reference sequence). V lost 3 bases, J lost 7 bases, and 3 bases stayed unmatched. As DNA, the CDR3 is TGTGCCAGCAGCCATGGGACAGGGGTAAATGAGCAGTTCTTC. Translating it yields CASSHGTGVNEQFF.

This chain uses TRBV3-1 (or the pseudogene TRBV3-2) with TRBJ2-4; 8 positions match TRBD1. V trimming: 2 bases; J trimming: 5 bases; junction bases outside the gene matches: 5. Germline V lookup: CDR1 LGHDT, CDR2 YNNKEL (reference sequence). This CDR3 contains 15 residues. For the CDR3, the DNA is TGTGCCAGCAGCCAAATAGAGACAGGGGAAAACATTCAGTACTTC. It is translated as CASSQIETGENIQYF.